Listed here are 29 T cell receptor beta chains from one sample, sequenced in a study of blood T cell repertoires in COVID-19. TCRdb's table, derived via immunoSEQ multiplex PCR, lists solely in-frame clones and lacks some. In the table there are 60,000 or so clones, roughly 85% of which are singletons. The specimen sequenced was peripheral blood. Receptors were obtained from a human donor in a cohort sampled during active COVID-19.

V gene TRBV18 combines with J gene TRBJ2-3; 15 nucleotides align to TRBD2. The CDR3 contains 16 residues. Germline V gene sequence: CDR1 KGHSH, CDR2 LQKENI. Losses at the gene ends were 0 bases for V and 5 bases for J; bases not matched to a gene: 0. The CDR3 DNA reads as TGTGCCAGCTCACCACCGGGACTAGCGGGGGGAGATACGCAGTATTTT. Amino acid sequence: CASSPPGLAGGDTQYF. The variable domain in full, with the rest retrieved from reference TRBV18 and TRBJ2-3, is NAGVMQNPRHLVRRRGQEARLRCSPMKGHSHVYWYRQLPEEGLKFMVYLQKENIIDESGMPKERFSAEFPKEGPSILRIQQVVRGDSAAYFCASSPPGLAGGDTQYFGPGTRLTVL.

In its sample, this clone was seen a few times. The V gene is TRBV5-6, the J gene TRBJ1-2; 9 positions match TRBD1. Trimming removed 4 bases from V and 6 bases from J; junction bases left unmatched: 4. Germline loops: CDR1 SGHDT, CDR2 YYEEEE. The CDR3 extends over 13 amino acids. The CDR3 bases are TGTGCCAGCAGCGGGGGACAGGGAGATGGCTACACCTTC. Translating gives CASSGGQGDGYTF.

The genes are TRBV11-3 and TRBJ2-2; 7 nucleotides agree with TRBD1. Unmatched junction bases numbered 3, after V lost 3 bases and J lost 2 bases. Germline lookup yields CDR1 SGHNT and CDR2 YENEEA. The CDR3 extends over 15 amino acids. The CDR3 region is CASSFRTGNTGELFF. CDR3 in DNA: TGTGCCAGCAGCTTCCGGACAGGAAACACCGGGGAGCTGTTTTTT.

This chain links TRBV19 with TRBJ1-2; D remains unclear. The germline gives CDR1 LNHDA, CDR2 SQIVND (reference sequence). The V and J ends lost 1 base and 7 bases respectively, with 10 bases between them. CDR3 length: 13 amino acids. CDR3 bases: TGTGCCAGTAGTATAGTGAGTATTGCTGGCTACACCTTC. Amino acids: CASSIVSIAGYTF.

The chain combines TRBV10-2 with TRBJ1-4, with 11 bases lining up with TRBD1. The CDR3 loop spans 15 amino acids. After removal of 6 bases from V and 1 base from J, the junction contained 1 base not matched to a gene. In germline, CDR1 is WSHSY, CDR2 SAAADI. The CDR3 DNA follows: TGCGCCAGCAGGGGGACAGGGGGAACTAATGAAAAACTGTTTTTT. Residues: CASRGTGGTNEKLFF.

J is TRBJ2-3 and V is TRBV14; D is perhaps TRBD2 (5 bases). In germline, CDR1 is SGHDN, CDR2 FVKESK. The CDR3 runs to 14 residues. Between the trimmed V and J ends, which lost 5 bases and 2 bases, there was a span of 11 bases. The CDR3, as DNA: TGTGCCAGCAGCTCGGGGTCATTCACAGATACGCAGTATTTT. Its translation is CASSSGSFTDTQYF.

The V gene is TRBV21-1, the J gene TRBJ1-1; TRBD1, the table's D call, lacks a check against the DNA. TRBV21-1 is a recognized pseudogene. This CDR3 has 16 amino acids. The CDR3 region has the DNA TGTGCCAGCAGCAAACGGGGCAGGGGGTCGGTCACTGAAGCTTTCTTT. This encodes CASSKRGRGSVTEAFF.

The V and J genes are TRBV29-1 and TRBJ1-3, with unresolved D. CDR1 and CDR2 (germline): SQVTM, ANQGSEA. The germline V and J ends were trimmed by 7 bases and 0 bases, with 13 bases remaining between them. This CDR3 region has 14 residues. The CDR3 sequence is CSAEGSSSGNTIYF. DNA for the CDR3: TGCAGCGCCGAGGGTTCCAGCTCTGGAAACACCATATATTTT.

For the CDR3, the DNA is TGTGCCAGCAGCGTAGACACAGGGTTCTACGAGCAGTACTTC. It is translated as CASSVDTGFYEQYF. V is TRBV9 and J is TRBJ2-7; tentative D call: TRBD1 (6 bases). Germline values: CDR1 SGDLS, CDR2 YYNGEE. Trimming removed 0 bases from V and 3 bases from J, with 10 bases in between. The CDR3 spans 14 residues.

The chain combines TRBV6-2 or TRBV6-3 with TRBJ2-7; 11 bases align to TRBD2. Trimming at V came to 5 bases and at J to 2 bases, leaving 2 bases not matched to a gene. Germline V gives CDR1 MNHEY, CDR2 SVGEGT. The CDR3 covers 14 residues. Written as DNA, the CDR3 is TGTGCCAGCAGTCGACTAGCGGGGACCTACGAGCAGTACTTC. The encoded protein is CASSRLAGTYEQYF.

V is TRBV6-5 and J is TRBJ2-3, with a weak D call TRBD2 (5 bases). Trimming took 2 bases from V and 3 from J, leaving 6 bases between them. This CDR3 comprises 13 residues. CDR1 MNHEY and CDR2 SVGAGI come from the germline V gene. This chain's CDR3 is CASSYPGTDTQYF. Here the CDR3 DNA reads TGTGCCAGCAGTTACCCGGGGACAGATACGCAGTATTTT.

The chain links TRBV4-2 to TRBJ2-3, with 8 nucleotides matching TRBD2. CDR1 is LGHNA, CDR2 YNFKEQ, per germline. The CDR3 totals 17 residues. Losses at the gene ends were 1 base for V and 2 bases for J; bases not matched to a gene: 8. The CDR3 loop is CASSQVGSGVDTDTQYF. For the CDR3, the DNA is TGTGCCAGCAGCCAAGTGGGTAGCGGGGTAGACACAGATACGCAGTATTTT.

V is TRBV10-1 and J is TRBJ2-7, with 10 bases aligning to TRBD2. The CDR3 length is 13 residues. CDR1 and CDR2 from the germline V gene are WNHNN and SYGVQD (reference sequence). With V trimmed by 3 bases and J by 7 bases, 3 bases remained unmatched. CDR3 sequence (DNA): TGCGCCAGCAGTGAATGGACTAGCGGAGAGCAGTACTTC. Protein: CASSEWTSGEQYF.

The V call is TRBV21-1, the J call TRBJ2-5; the D call of TRBD2 is as the table states it, not checked on the DNA. TRBV21-1 is assigned pseudogene status. The CDR3 contains 12 residues. In DNA, the CDR3 is TGTGCCAGCAGCAAAAGCCGGGACTATAACTACTTC. Its translation: CASSKSRDYNYF.

The gene calls are TRBV11-1 and TRBJ2-1, with 7 bases identical to TRBD1. In germline, CDR1 is SGHAT, CDR2 FQDESV (reference sequence). With V trimmed by 6 bases and J by 9 bases, 11 bases remained unmatched. The CDR3 has 14 amino acids. CDR3 DNA sequence: TGTGCCAGCAGATCAAGCACAGGGGTGGGTGAGCAGTTCTTC. Translating gives CASRSSTGVGEQFF. Drawing the rest from reference TRBV11-1 and TRBJ2-1, the complete variable domain is EAEVAQSPRYKITEKSQAVAFWCDPISGHATLYWYRQILGQGPELLVQFQDESVVDDSQLPKDRFSAERLKGVDSTLKIQPAELGDSAMYLCASRSSTGVGEQFFGPGTRLTVL.

The chain has TRBV13 and TRBJ1-3; possible D gene TRBD1, 5 bases. Between the trimmed V and J ends, which lost 3 bases and 3 bases, there was a span of 12 bases. The CDR3 is made up of 15 amino acids. CDR1 is PRHDT, CDR2 FYEKMQ, per germline (reference sequence). This CDR3 reads CASSFKGTGGNTIYF. Here the CDR3 DNA reads TGTGCCAGCAGCTTCAAGGGGACTGGTGGAAACACCATATATTTT.

This chain links TRBV27 with TRBJ2-5, with D possibly matching TRBD1 (6 bases). CDR1 and CDR2 from the germline V gene are MNHEY and SMNVEV (reference sequence). With 6 bases removed from V and 2 bases from J, the gap between germline ends came to 13 bases. CDR3 length: 14 residues. CDR3 bases: TGTGCCAGCAGCCCCGGACAGCCTCAAGAGACCCAGTACTTC. It codes for CASSPGQPQETQYF.

This chain links TRBV27 with TRBJ2-1, with D possibly TRBD1 on 6 matching bases. The CDR3 is 17 amino acids. With 5 bases removed from V and 0 bases from J, the gap between germline ends came to 17 bases. CDR1 is MNHEY and CDR2 is SMNVEV in the germline V gene (reference sequence). As DNA, the CDR3 is TGTGCCAGCAGTCCGACCTCCCAGGGGAGCTCCTACAATGAGCAGTTCTTC. Translating gives CASSPTSQGSSYNEQFF.

This chain joins TRBV2 and TRBJ1-3; D gene unclear. Germline loops: CDR1 SNHLY, CDR2 FYNNEI. Trimming cost V 1 base and J 1 base, with 5 bases left between them. CDR3 length: 14 amino acids. The CDR3 region has the DNA TGTGCCAGCAGTGAAGGACATTCTGGAAACACCATATATTTT. Its translation is CASSEGHSGNTIYF.

This clone was seen a single time. The genes are TRBV18 and TRBJ1-2; D uncertain. Trimming left V 2 bases short and J 0 bases short, with 7 bases between. Germline CDR1 is KGHSH and CDR2 is LQKENI. This CDR3 is 14 amino acids long. The CDR3 here is CASSPTATNYGYTF. CDR3 in DNA: TGTGCCAGCTCACCAACAGCCACTAACTATGGCTACACCTTC. Complete variable domain (other parts from reference TRBV18 and TRBJ1-2): NAGVMQNPRHLVRRRGQEARLRCSPMKGHSHVYWYRQLPEEGLKFMVYLQKENIIDESGMPKERFSAEFPKEGPSILRIQQVVRGDSAAYFCASSPTATNYGYTFGSGTRLTVV.

The chain links TRBV11-3 to TRBJ2-2, with D possibly TRBD1 on 6 matching bases. CDR3 length: 14 amino acids. The germline V and J ends were trimmed by 8 bases and 1 base, with 11 bases remaining between them. Germline assignment: CDR1 SGHNT and CDR2 YENEEA. CDR3 loop: CASRQVQNTGELFF. The CDR3 coding sequence is TGTGCCAGCCGACAGGTTCAGAACACCGGGGAGCTGTTTTTT.

This chain links TRBV5-1 with TRBJ2-1, with 7 bases identical to TRBD2. J was trimmed by 9 bases and V by 4 bases; bases with no gene match: 13. The CDR3 has 15 amino acids. Looked up from germline, CDR1 is SGHRS and CDR2 is YFSETQ. The chain's CDR3 is CASSLDTGGNSEQFF. The DNA for the CDR3 is TGCGCCAGCAGCCTCGACACGGGAGGCAATTCTGAGCAGTTCTTC.

The chain uses TRBV9 and TRBJ1-6; the D is unclear. CDR3 length: 13 amino acids. Trimming cost V 5 bases and J 7 bases, with 10 bases left between them. CDR1 is SGDLS and CDR2 is YYNGEE in the germline V gene. For the CDR3, the DNA is TGTGCCAGCAGGGGCCGAGGGAATTCACCCCTCCACTTT. It translates to CASRGRGNSPLHF. Full variable domain (outside the CDR3, taken from reference TRBV9 and TRBJ1-6): DSGVTQTPKHLITATGQRVTLRCSPRSGDLSVYWYQQSLDQGLQFLIQYYNGEERAKGNILERFSAQQFPDLHSELNLSSLELGDSALYFCASRGRGNSPLHFGNGTRLTVT.

This clone was observed a handful of times. The chain has TRBV11-2 and TRBJ1-5; tentative D call: TRBD1 (5 bases). Per the germline V gene, CDR1 is SGHAT and CDR2 is FQNNGV. Trimming stripped 1 base from V and 7 bases from J, with 8 bases between. The CDR3 extends over 13 amino acids. The CDR3 coding sequence is TGTGCCAGCAGCTTAGCCCAGGGCCAGCCCCAGCATTTT. It yields the protein CASSLAQGQPQHF.

The V and J genes are TRBV6-5 and TRBJ1-5; 7 bases map to TRBD1. Germline V CDR1 and CDR2: MNHEY, SVGAGI. Losses at the gene ends were 6 bases for V and 3 bases for J; bases not matched to a gene: 2. The CDR3 extends over 13 amino acids. The CDR3 nucleotides are TGTGCCAGCAGGGACAGGATCAATCAGCCCCAGCATTTT. Translated, it gives CASRDRINQPQHF.

This clone is a singleton in its sample. The rearrangement links TRBV11-3 to TRBJ2-7; D may be TRBD2 (5 bases). The CDR3 is made up of 11 amino acids. Germline CDR1 SGHNT, CDR2 YENEEA. Between the trimmed V and J ends, which lost 8 bases and 7 bases, there was a span of 12 bases. Here the CDR3 reads CASSRALEQYF. The CDR3 DNA follows: TGTGCCAGCTCGAGGGCGTTAGAGCAGTACTTC.

The V and J genes are TRBV19 and TRBJ2-5, with D tentatively TRBD1 (6 bases). The V end was cut by 6 bases, the J end by 2 bases, with 16 bases between. The CDR3 has 15 amino acids. Per germline, CDR1 LNHDA and CDR2 SQIVND (reference sequence). CDR3 coding DNA: TGTGCCAGTAGATTGACAGGAGTCCCTCAAGAGACCCAGTACTTC. It encodes CASRLTGVPQETQYF.

The V and J genes are TRBV5-1 and TRBJ2-1; 10 bases map to TRBD2. Germline CDR1 and CDR2: SGHRS and YFSETQ. CDR3 length equals 15 residues. Trimming cost V 3 bases and J 3 bases; bases outside gene matches: 3. CDR3 bases: TGCGCCAGCAGCTCCTCTAGCGGGGGCTACAATGAGCAGTTCTTC. Its translation is CASSSSSGGYNEQFF.

V gene TRBV19 combines with J gene TRBJ2-3; possible D gene TRBD1, 5 bases. Germline assignment: CDR1 LNHDA and CDR2 SQIVND (reference sequence). There are 15 residues in the CDR3. Trimming pared 3 bases from V and 5 bases from J, leaving 15 bases between. The CDR3 loop is CASSIKGLKGDTQYF. The CDR3 DNA reads TGTGCCAGTAGTATTAAGGGGCTAAAGGGAGATACGCAGTATTTT.